Sequencing of this T cell receptor beta chain was carried out in a study of cytomegalovirus exposure and HLA in healthy donors. Points on this clone: The junction departs from germline at one end; a sequencing error may be responsible.

This PCR relied on a set of 60 Vbeta primers and 13 Jbeta primers. Libraries were prepared by immunoSEQ multiplex PCR; TCRdb keeps only in-frame clonotypes and omits some of them. The table includes 100,000 or so clones, about four fifths detected once. This CDR3 has 14 amino acids. CDR1 is MRHNA and CDR2 is SNTAGT in the germline V gene. The chain employs TRBV6-4 and TRBJ2-6; weak D call: TRBD1 (5 bases). Sequencing was done on a sample of PBMCs. This receptor was identified in a female donor in good health and CMV-seropositive. Here the CDR3 reads CASSPRSGANGLTF. In DNA form, the CDR3 reads TGTGCCAGCAGTCCCCGCTCTGGGGCCAACGGCCTGACTTTC.